These 23 T cell receptor beta chains were all obtained from the same sample, sequenced in a study of neurological immune-mediated disorders. TCRdb analysed the 5' RACE reads with MiXCR anew, one entry per CDR3 protein. The sample includes around 52,000 distinct CDR3 sequences, about 5% seen only once; the top ten take 1.3% to 1.5%. The sequencing input was CD4+ T cells from blood. These receptors originate from a woman aged 18-29 years with multiple sclerosis.

This clonotype was counted a few times. The V gene is TRBV12-3 or TRBV12-4, the J gene TRBJ1-1; D perhaps matches TRBD1 (6 bases). The CDR3 covers 16 residues. Trimming took off 1 base at V and 2 bases at J, with 14 bases between the two ends. CDR3: CASSLVLPTGNTEAFF. CDR3 bases: TGTGCCAGCAGTTTAGTACTCCCGACAGGCAACACTGAAGCTTTCTTT.

This clonotype was found many times. In DNA form, the CDR3 reads TGCAGTGTACAGGGGAGTCCCGGGGAGCTGTTTTTT. Amino acids: CSVQGSPGELFF. This sequence joins TRBV20-1 and TRBJ2-2; TRBD1 aligns across 7 bases. Trimming took 7 bases from V and 6 from J; bases not matched to a gene: 5. CDR3 length equals 12 residues. Germline CDR1 reads DFQATT; CDR2 reads SNEGSKA (reference sequence).

The sample holds many counts of this clonotype. The V gene is TRBV14, the J gene TRBJ1-2; 7 nucleotides align to TRBD1. This CDR3 spans 14 amino acids. Germline CDR1 and CDR2: SGHDN and FVKESK. Trimming cost V 3 bases and J 4 bases; bases outside gene matches: 5. The CDR3 bases are TGTGCCAGCAGCCACTCGGACAGGCTCTATGGCTACACCTTC. It codes for CASSHSDRLYGYTF.

This clonotype was counted at least ten times. The chain has TRBV5-1 and TRBJ1-6; possible D gene TRBD1, 5 bases. The CDR3 runs to 18 residues. Trimming removed 4 bases at V and 0 bases at J, with 17 bases between. Germline CDR1 SGHRS, CDR2 YFSETQ. CDR3 DNA: TGCGCCAGCAGCGTACGACAGAGGCGCCTCTCCTATAATTCACCCCTCCACTTT. Translating it yields CASSVRQRRLSYNSPLHF.

This clonotype was recorded many times. The rearrangement joins TRBV11-2 to TRBJ2-1; TRBD2 might be the D (6 bases). The CDR3 is 16 residues long. Trimming left V 5 bases short and J 8 bases short, with 22 bases between. The germline CDR1 and CDR2 sequences are SGHAT and FQNNGV. CDR3 residues: CASSHGGPAFQDEQFF. The CDR3 nucleotides are TGTGCCAGCAGCCACGGAGGGCCCGCCTTTCAGGATGAGCAGTTCTTC.

Many counts were recorded for this clonotype. The CDR3 reads CAISDKVQAGGYTF. CDR3 sequence (DNA): TGTGCCATCAGTGATAAGGTGCAGGCGGGAGGCTACACCTTC. The genes are TRBV10-3 and TRBJ1-2; D not certain. The CDR3 runs 14 residues. Trimming shortened V by 3 bases and J by 8 bases, and 16 bases separated the two germline ends. Germline lookup yields CDR1 ENHRY and CDR2 SYGVKD.

This clonotype was found many times. The V call is TRBV20-1, the J call TRBJ2-1; D is unclear. This CDR3 is 12 amino acids long. CDR1 and CDR2 (germline): DFQATT, SNEGSKA (reference sequence). V lost 6 bases and J 0 bases, leaving 6 bases between the germline ends. CDR3: CSALPSYNEQFF. CDR3 DNA sequence: TGCAGTGCCCTTCCCTCCTACAATGAGCAGTTCTTC.

This clonotype was counted ten times or more. The rearrangement joins TRBV7-2 to TRBJ1-3; D is unclear. V was pared by 2 bases and J by 1 base, with 9 bases between. The CDR3 sequence is 15 residues long. Germline lookup yields CDR1 SGHTA and CDR2 FQGNSA. Written as DNA, the CDR3 is TGTGCCAGCAGCTTAAGTTCGAATTCTGGAAACACCATATATTTT. Translated, it gives CASSLSSNSGNTIYF.

The table lists this clonotype with many counts. V is TRBV7-2 and J is TRBJ1-1; D uncertain. Germline CDR1 SGHTA, CDR2 FQGNSA. The CDR3 is made up of 16 amino acids. Trimming cost V 1 base and J 1 base, with 13 bases left between them. CDR3 residues: CASSLGIGLGNTEAFF. DNA of the CDR3: TGTGCCAGCAGCTTAGGGATTGGTCTGGGGAACACTGAAGCTTTCTTT.

This clonotype was observed at least ten times. This chain connects TRBV28 to TRBJ1-2; TRBD1 matches at 8 bases. The V gene end was trimmed by 7 bases and the J gene end by 5 bases; junction bases not matched to a gene: 6. The V gene's germline CDR1 is MDHEN and CDR2 SYDVKM. The CDR3 has 13 amino acids. The CDR3 sequence: CASTSQGAYGYTF. CDR3 nucleotide sequence: TGTGCCAGCACTTCCCAGGGGGCGTATGGCTACACCTTC.

The table lists this clonotype with many counts. The chain uses TRBV5-5 and TRBJ2-1; D is perhaps TRBD2 (5 bases). V was shortened by 3 bases and J by 10 bases, with 20 bases between the two germline ends. Germline assignment: CDR1 SGHKS and CDR2 YYEKEE (reference sequence). This CDR3 has 15 residues. The CDR3 sequence is CASSSGLEERTEQFF. CDR3 bases: TGTGCCAGCAGCTCCGGACTGGAGGAAAGAACAGAGCAGTTCTTC.

This clonotype was seen repeatedly, ten times or more. The rearrangement uses TRBV28 and TRBJ1-1; tentatively, D is TRBD1 (5 bases). V lost 8 bases and J lost 0, with 10 bases in between. Germline CDR1 reads MDHEN; CDR2 reads SYDVKM. The CDR3 spans 13 residues. The CDR3 loop reads CASFRQLNTEAFF. Here the CDR3 DNA reads TGTGCCAGCTTTCGACAGTTGAACACTGAAGCTTTCTTT.

V usage is TRBV12-3 or TRBV12-4 and J usage is TRBJ1-2; TRBD1 might be the D (5 bases). The CDR3 loop spans 11 amino acids. The germline V and J ends were trimmed by 7 bases and 8 bases, with 11 bases remaining between them. CDR3 sequence reads: CASIGGDGYTF. The CDR3 region has the DNA TGTGCCAGCATAGGAGGGGACGGCTACACCTTC.

This clonotype was counted many times. The CDR3 nucleotides are TGCGCCAGCAGCTTGGAAACAGGGGGTTACATGAACACTGAAGCTTTCTTT. Translation: CASSLETGGYMNTEAFF. V is TRBV5-1 and J is TRBJ1-1; TRBD1 aligns across 8 bases. The ends lost 0 bases at V and 0 bases at J; junction bases unmatched: 7. Germline CDR1 reads SGHRS; CDR2 reads YFSETQ. This CDR3 comprises 17 residues.

This clonotype was observed many times. The chain couples TRBV5-4 to TRBJ2-2; the match to TRBD1 covers 9 bases. The V segment lost 0 bases and the J segment 7 bases; nucleotides outside the gene matches: 1. The germline V gene encodes CDR1 SGHNT and CDR2 YYREEE (reference sequence). This CDR3 comprises 14 residues. DNA of the CDR3: TGTGCCAGCAGCTTGGGACAGGGGGTCGGGGAGCTGTTTTTT. Translation: CASSLGQGVGELFF.

The table lists this clonotype with a count of one. V and J are TRBV10-3 and TRBJ2-7, with 7 bases identical to TRBD1. The J segment lost 3 bases and the V segment lost 6 bases, leaving 5 bases of the junction unmatched. Germline loops: CDR1 ENHRY, CDR2 SYGVKD. CDR3 size: 13 residues. The CDR3 sequence: CAISRDSIYEQYF. The CDR3 DNA follows: TGTGCCATCAGCCGGGACAGCATCTACGAGCAGTACTTC.

This clonotype was counted many times. The genes are TRBV19 and TRBJ2-7; 9 bases are shared with TRBD1. J lost 6 bases, V lost 7 bases, and 4 bases had no gene match. CDR3 length: 12 amino acids. Germline CDR1 and CDR2: LNHDA and SQIVND (reference sequence). CDR3: CASTGQGCEQYV. CDR3 coding DNA: TGTGCCAGTACCGGACAGGGGTGCGAGCAGTACGTC.

In its sample, this clonotype was seen many times. The chain joins TRBV20-1 to TRBJ2-7, with D tentatively TRBD1 (5 bases). V lost 6 bases and J 0 bases, leaving 12 bases between the germline ends. CDR1 and CDR2 (germline): DFQATT, SNEGSKA (reference sequence). The CDR3 covers 13 residues. The CDR3 DNA sequence: TGCAGTGCCAGGGAAGGCAGCTCCTACGAGCAGTACTTC. Its protein product is CSAREGSSYEQYF.

The rearrangement links TRBV6-4 to TRBJ2-1; a possible D gene is TRBD1 (5 bases). V shed 2 bases and J shed 0 bases, with 5 bases lying between them. CDR3 length: 14 amino acids. Germline CDR1 MRHNA, CDR2 SNTAGT. The CDR3 is CASSDDSSYNEQFF. As DNA, the CDR3 is TGTGCCAGCAGTGACGACAGCTCCTACAATGAGCAGTTCTTC.

This clonotype was found many times. The V and J genes are TRBV20-1 and TRBJ2-1; TRBD2 aligns across 7 bases. Trimming cost V 7 bases and J 7 bases; bases outside gene matches: 7. Germline values: CDR1 DFQATT, CDR2 SNEGSKA (reference sequence). The CDR3 extends over 12 amino acids. The CDR3 reads CSGGSGWNEQFF. The CDR3 nucleotides are TGCAGTGGGGGTAGCGGGTGGAATGAGCAGTTCTTC.

Relative to its sample, this clonotype is medium-sized. The chain uses TRBV10-3 and TRBJ1-1; tentative D call: TRBD1 (5 bases). Per germline, CDR1 ENHRY and CDR2 SYGVKD. V lost 4 bases to trimming and J lost 3 bases, with 9 bases between them. The CDR3 totals 13 residues. CDR3 sequence reads: CAISGGSYTEAFF. CDR3 DNA sequence: TGTGCCATCAGTGGGGGGTCTTACACTGAAGCTTTCTTT.

This clonotype has at least ten counts. This rearrangement joins TRBV3-1 to TRBJ1-1, with D unclear. The CDR3 covers 12 residues. V was shortened by 2 bases and J by 4 bases, with 5 bases between the two germline ends. Per the germline V gene, CDR1 is LGHDT and CDR2 is YNNKEL (reference sequence). The CDR3 sequence: CASSQNPTEAFF. The CDR3 region has the DNA TGTGCCAGCAGCCAAAATCCCACTGAAGCTTTCTTT.

This chain connects TRBV6-2 or TRBV6-3 to TRBJ2-1; TRBD2 might be the D (6 bases). This CDR3 contains 14 residues. Germline V gene lookup returns CDR1 MNHEY and CDR2 SVGEGT. V lost 8 bases to trimming and J lost 7 bases, with 18 bases between them. Here the CDR3 reads CASGRRALGNEQFF. The CDR3 coding sequence is TGTGCCAGCGGCAGGAGGGCCCTCGGTAATGAGCAGTTCTTC.